The present T cell receptor (beta chain) was sequenced within a study of blood T cell repertoires in COVID-19. Study in general: The United States, Italy and Spain supplied acute and convalescent COVID-19 samples. T cells, B-cell-depleted T cells, or PBMCs provided the cDNA or gDNA that served as material.

The CDR3 is made up of 17 amino acids. V lost 1 base, J lost 1 base, and 14 bases lay in between. CDR1 LGHDT and CDR2 YNNKEL come from the germline V gene (reference sequence). The authors' processing: Amplification from reference gene primers served as the basis for estimated nucleated cell counts. The table came from immunoSEQ multiplex PCR; TCRdb's copy has only in-frame clones and leaves some out. Clone size and V and J calls were adopted from that table, with D and trimming inferred from the DNA. The sample records 130,000 to 150,000 clones, roughly 76% being singletons. The V and J genes are TRBV3-1 (or the pseudogene TRBV3-2) and TRBJ1-5, with D perhaps matching TRBD1 (5 bases). This TCR derives from a human donor with acute or convalescent COVID-19. The donor label of this sample is uncertain. The source material was peripheral blood. CDR3 residues: CASSQGPGDRSNQPQHF. The CDR3 DNA follows: TGTGCCAGCAGCCAAGGCCCTGGAGACAGAAGCAATCAGCCCCAGCATTTT.